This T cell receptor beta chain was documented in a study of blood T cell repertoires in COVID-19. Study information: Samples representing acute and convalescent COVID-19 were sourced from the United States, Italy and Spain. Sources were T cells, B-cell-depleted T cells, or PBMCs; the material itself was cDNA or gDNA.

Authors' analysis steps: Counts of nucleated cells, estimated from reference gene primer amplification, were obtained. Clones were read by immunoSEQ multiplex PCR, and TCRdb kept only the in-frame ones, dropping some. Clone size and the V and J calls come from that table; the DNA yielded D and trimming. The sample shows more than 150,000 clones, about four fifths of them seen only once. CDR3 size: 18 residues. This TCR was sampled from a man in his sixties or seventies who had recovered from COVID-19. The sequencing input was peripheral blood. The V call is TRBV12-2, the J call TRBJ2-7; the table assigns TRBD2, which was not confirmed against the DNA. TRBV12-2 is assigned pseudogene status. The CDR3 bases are TGTGCAAGTCGCTTAGCTTGGACTAGCGCACATCCCTCCTACGAGCAGTACTTC. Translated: CASRLAWTSAHPSYEQYF.